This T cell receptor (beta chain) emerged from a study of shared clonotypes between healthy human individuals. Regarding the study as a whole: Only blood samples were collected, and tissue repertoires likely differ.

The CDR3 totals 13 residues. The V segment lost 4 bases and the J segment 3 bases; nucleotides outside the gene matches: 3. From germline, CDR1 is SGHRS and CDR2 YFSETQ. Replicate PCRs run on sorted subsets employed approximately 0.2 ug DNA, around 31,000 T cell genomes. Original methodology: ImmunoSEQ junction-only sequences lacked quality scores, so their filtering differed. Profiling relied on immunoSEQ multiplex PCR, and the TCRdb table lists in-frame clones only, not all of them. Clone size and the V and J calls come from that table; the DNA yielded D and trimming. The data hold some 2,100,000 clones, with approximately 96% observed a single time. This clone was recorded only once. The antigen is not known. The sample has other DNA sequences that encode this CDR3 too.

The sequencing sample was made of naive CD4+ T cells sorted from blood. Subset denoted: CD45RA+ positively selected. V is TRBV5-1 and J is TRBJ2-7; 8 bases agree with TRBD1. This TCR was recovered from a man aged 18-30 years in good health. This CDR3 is CASSLDRGYEQYF. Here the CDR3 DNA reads TGCGCCAGCAGCCTTGACAGGGGCTACGAGCAGTACTTC. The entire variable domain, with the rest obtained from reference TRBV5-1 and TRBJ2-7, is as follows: KAGVTQTPRYLIKTRGQQVTLSCSPISGHRSVSWYQQTPGQGLQFLFEYFSETQRNKGNFPGRFSGRQFSNSRSEMNVSTLELGDSALYLCASSLDRGYEQYFGPGTRLTVT.